This passage covers 28 T cell receptor beta chains from one sample sequenced in a study of CD8 T cells in Susac syndrome. RNA in amounts of roughly 0.5 to 1 ug was reverse transcribed with random hexamers. TCRdb itself ran the immunoSEQ multiplex PCR reads through MiXCR, one entry per CDR3 protein. This table holds nearly 110,000 distinct CDR3 sequences, approximately 93% found once. Material for sequencing was CD8+ T cells from PBMCs. The receptors stem from a human donor with Susac syndrome.

This chain links TRBV19 with TRBJ2-7; D might be TRBD2 (5 bases). Germline CDR1 is LNHDA and CDR2 is SQIVND (reference sequence). This CDR3 region has 13 residues. The ends were cut back, 8 bases at V and 5 bases at J, with 16 bases in the middle. Written as DNA, the CDR3 is TGTGCCAGTTCACCGGGATGGGGTAACGAGCAGTACTTC. This translates into CASSPGWGNEQYF.

The V and J genes are TRBV24-1 and TRBJ2-3; D unresolved. Germline V gene sequence: CDR1 KGHDR, CDR2 SFDVKD. V was trimmed by 4 bases and J by 1 base, leaving 8 bases between them. CDR3 size: 14 residues. CDR3 DNA sequence: TGTGCCACCAGTGACCGAATGGGCACAGATACGCAGTATTTT. Amino acids: CATSDRMGTDTQYF.

The chain is built from TRBV9 and TRBJ2-6; D unresolved. Germline values: CDR1 SGDLS, CDR2 YYNGEE. Trimming took off 5 bases at V and 1 base at J, with 13 bases between the two ends. This CDR3 contains 16 residues. The CDR3: CASSSTFRSGANVLTF. In DNA form, the CDR3 reads TGTGCCAGCAGTAGTACGTTCCGATCTGGGGCCAACGTCCTGACTTTC.

The chain has TRBV18 and TRBJ1-4; TRBD1 agrees at 9 bases. This CDR3 is 16 amino acids long. Germline values: CDR1 KGHSH, CDR2 LQKENI. After removal of 3 bases from V and 8 bases from J, the junction contained 10 bases not matched to a gene. The DNA for the CDR3 is TGTGCCAGCTCACCGGGACAGGGAGAAGAATCCGAAAAACTGTTTTTT. The encoded protein is CASSPGQGEESEKLFF.

The chain links TRBV4-2 to TRBJ2-1, with D maybe TRBD1 (6 bases). V lost 9 bases to trimming and J lost 7 bases, with 10 bases between them. The CDR3 is 11 amino acids. Germline V gene lookup returns CDR1 LGHNA and CDR2 YNFKEQ. CDR3 residues: CASEGDNEQFF. The CDR3 nucleotides read TGTGCCAGTGAGGGGGATAATGAGCAGTTCTTC.

The chain has TRBV2 and TRBJ2-5; the D gene is possibly TRBD1 (6 bases). V lost 7 bases and J 3 bases, leaving 12 bases between the germline ends. This CDR3 spans 13 amino acids. Germline V gene data show CDR1 as SNHLY and CDR2 as FYNNEI. The CDR3 region is CASNPQGKETQYF. CDR3 nucleotide sequence: TGTGCCAGCAATCCGCAGGGGAAAGAGACCCAGTACTTC.

The chain recombines TRBV2 with TRBJ2-3, with D unclear. The CDR3 sequence is 11 residues long. Looked up from germline, CDR1 is SNHLY and CDR2 is FYNNEI. V was cut by 11 bases and J by 4 bases, with 10 bases left in between. The CDR3 region has the DNA TGTGCCGGCCTAGGTTCAGATACGCAGTATTTT. It encodes CAGLGSDTQYF.

This sequence joins TRBV18 and TRBJ2-1, with 7 bases that match TRBD2. CDR3 size: 16 residues. The germline gives CDR1 KGHSH, CDR2 LQKENI. J was trimmed by 1 base and V by 0 bases; bases with no gene match: 3. The CDR3 here is CASSPPGGGSYNEQFF. The CDR3 DNA reads as TGTGCCAGCTCACCACCCGGCGGGGGATCCTACAATGAGCAGTTCTTC. Together with reference TRBV18 and TRBJ2-1, the CDR3 gives the full variable domain: NAGVMQNPRHLVRRRGQEARLRCSPMKGHSHVYWYRQLPEEGLKFMVYLQKENIIDESGMPKERFSAEFPKEGPSILRIQQVVRGDSAAYFCASSPPGGGSYNEQFFGPGTRLTVL.

This clonotype was detected only a few times. The chain combines TRBV6-4 with TRBJ2-1; TRBD2 might be the D (6 bases). The CDR3 loop spans 15 amino acids. Trimming took 6 bases from V and 2 from J, leaving 14 bases between them. Per germline, CDR1 MRHNA and CDR2 SNTAGT. The CDR3 DNA follows: TGTGCCAGCAGCCTTTCGGGGGTTCCCTACAATGAGCAGTTCTTC. Its protein product is CASSLSGVPYNEQFF.

This chain's CDR3 is CASIPTQGGTSYEQYF. In DNA, the CDR3 is TGTGCCAGCATCCCCACCCAAGGGGGCACCTCCTACGAGCAGTACTTC. The chain carries TRBV7-8 and TRBJ2-7; TRBD1 agrees at 7 bases. The CDR3 is 16 residues long. Germline-derived CDR1 and CDR2 are SGHVS and FQNEAQ. Trimming cost V 7 bases and J 0 bases; bases outside gene matches: 12.

This rearrangement joins TRBV15 to TRBJ2-7; 7 bases agree with TRBD2. Trimming removed 1 base from V and 3 bases from J; junction bases left unmatched: 3. This CDR3 spans 14 amino acids. The germline V gene has CDR1 LNHNV and CDR2 YYDKDF (reference sequence). This CDR3 is CATSRVGGGYEQYF. CDR3 bases: TGTGCCACCAGCAGAGTGGGGGGGGGCTACGAGCAGTACTTC.

V and J are TRBV13 and TRBJ2-1, with 10 bases matching TRBD1. The CDR3 runs to 15 residues. The junction had 11 bases not matched to a gene; V was cut back by 5 bases and J by 10 bases. The germline V gene encodes CDR1 PRHDT and CDR2 FYEKMQ (reference sequence). The CDR3 loop is CASSGGDRGSSEQFF. In nucleotides, the CDR3 is TGTGCCAGCAGCGGAGGGGACAGGGGCTCGAGCGAGCAGTTCTTC.

V is TRBV9 and J is TRBJ1-6, with 9 bases identical to TRBD1. The CDR3 totals 16 residues. J lost 11 bases, V lost 1 base, and 10 bases had no gene match. From germline, CDR1 is SGDLS and CDR2 YYNGEE. The chain's CDR3 is CASSVSGGQGGAPLHF. DNA for the CDR3: TGTGCCAGCAGCGTATCAGGGGGACAGGGTGGTGCACCCCTCCACTTT.

The chain combines TRBV15 with TRBJ1-1; D gene uncertain. The CDR3 extends over 12 amino acids. Per germline, CDR1 LNHNV and CDR2 YYDKDF (reference sequence). V lost 0 bases and J lost 5, with 4 bases in between. The CDR3 sequence is CATSREVTEAFF. The CDR3 nucleotides read TGTGCCACCAGCAGAGAGGTTACTGAAGCTTTCTTT.

V is TRBV25-1 and J is TRBJ1-2, with TRBD1 identical over 7 bases. The junction had 6 bases not matched to a gene; V was cut back by 4 bases and J by 4 bases. CDR3 size: 14 residues. Germline CDR1 is MGHDK and CDR2 is SYGVNS. CDR3 in amino acids: CASSVQGPGYGYTF. As DNA, the CDR3 is TGTGCCAGCAGTGTACAGGGGCCAGGCTATGGCTACACCTTC.

V and J are TRBV10-3 and TRBJ2-1, with unresolved D. The V end lost 0 bases, the J end lost 6 bases, and 15 bases lay between the germline ends. This CDR3 spans 16 amino acids. The V gene's germline CDR1 is ENHRY and CDR2 SYGVKD. The CDR3 is CAISESAPGSGNEQFF. The CDR3 bases are TGTGCCATCAGTGAGTCGGCTCCCGGCTCCGGCAATGAGCAGTTCTTC.

The chain links TRBV7-8 to TRBJ1-1, with TRBD1 as a possible D gene (5 bases). CDR3 length: 15 residues. Germline CDR1 reads SGHVS; CDR2 reads FQNEAQ. Trimming left V 1 base short and J 1 base short, with 10 bases between. The CDR3: CASSLVRTPNTEAFF. The CDR3 DNA reads as TGTGCCAGCAGCTTAGTGAGGACACCGAACACTGAAGCTTTCTTT.

The V gene is TRBV7-9, the J gene TRBJ2-1, with D possibly matching TRBD2 (5 bases). Germline CDR1 and CDR2: SEHNR and FQNEAQ (reference sequence). CDR3 length: 16 residues. Trimming left V 2 bases short and J 9 bases short, with 20 bases between. The CDR3 sequence is CASSLPHDDTSPEQFF. The DNA of the CDR3 is TGTGCCAGCAGCTTACCCCACGACGACACTAGTCCTGAGCAGTTCTTC.

In nucleotides, the CDR3 is TGTGCCAGCATGGCACAGGGGGCTCTCCCCAATGAGCAGTTCTTC. Encoded protein: CASMAQGALPNEQFF. This chain links TRBV3-1 with TRBJ2-1; the match to TRBD1 covers 9 bases. Germline lookup yields CDR1 LGHDT and CDR2 YNNKEL (reference sequence). The CDR3 length is 15 residues. J gave up 6 bases and V 7 bases, and 10 bases lay outside the gene matches.

The chain is built from TRBV7-9 and TRBJ2-5, with TRBD1 matching over 7 bases. CDR3 length equals 16 residues. Germline V CDR1 and CDR2: SEHNR, FQNEAQ (reference sequence). With 5 bases clipped from V and 2 bases from J, the junction kept 11 bases outside the gene matches. In nucleotides, the CDR3 is TGTGCCAGCAGCGACCGGGAACAGGGGCTGCAAGAGACCCAGTACTTC. Translated: CASSDREQGLQETQYF. Full variable domain (outside the CDR3, taken from reference TRBV7-9 and TRBJ2-5): DTGVSQNPRHKITKRGQNVTFRCDPISEHNRLYWYRQTLGQGPEFLTYFQNEAQLEKSRLLSDRFSAERPKGSFSTLEIQRTEQGDSAMYLCASSDREQGLQETQYFGPGTRLLVL.

This chain joins TRBV12-3 or TRBV12-4 and TRBJ1-1, with a tentative D call TRBD1 (5 bases). The CDR3 runs to 15 residues. Between the trimmed V and J ends, which lost 1 base and 0 bases, there was a span of 9 bases. CDR3 in amino acids: CASSLVGQLNTEAFF. The CDR3 DNA is TGTGCCAGCAGTTTAGTGGGGCAGCTGAACACTGAAGCTTTCTTT.

The chain has TRBV12-3 or TRBV12-4 and TRBJ2-5; D gene ambiguous. The CDR3 is 13 residues long. Trimming removed 6 bases from V and 5 bases from J, with 13 bases in between. CDR3 protein: CASSPMAIETQYF. In DNA, the CDR3 is TGTGCCAGCAGCCCCATGGCTATCGAGACCCAGTACTTC.

The V gene is TRBV20-1, the J gene TRBJ2-1; 7 bases line up with TRBD2. The CDR3 is made up of 18 amino acids. Germline CDR1 is DFQATT and CDR2 is SNEGSKA (reference sequence). The J segment lost 0 bases and the V segment lost 3 bases, leaving 14 bases of the junction unmatched. CDR3 coding DNA: TGCAGTGCTAGGGACGGACCAGCGGGGCGAAGCTCCTACAATGAGCAGTTCTTC. Translating it yields CSARDGPAGRSSYNEQFF.

The chain joins TRBV11-3 to TRBJ1-1, with TRBD1 as a possible D gene (5 bases). V was cut by 3 bases and J by 4 bases, with 9 bases left in between. Germline lookup yields CDR1 SGHNT and CDR2 YENEEA. This CDR3 is 13 amino acids long. The CDR3 loop reads CASSLKGSTEAFF. The CDR3 region has the DNA TGTGCCAGCAGCTTGAAGGGGAGCACTGAAGCTTTCTTT.

Only one count was recorded for this clonotype. The rearrangement links TRBV14 to TRBJ1-5; no clear D gene. The germline CDR1 and CDR2 sequences are SGHDN and FVKESK. This CDR3 has 12 residues. V was trimmed by 1 base and J by 8 bases, leaving 6 bases between them. The CDR3 spells CASSQGHEPQHF. Written as DNA, the CDR3 is TGTGCCAGCAGCCAAGGTCATGAGCCCCAGCATTTT.

This clonotype occurred a few times. Compared with germline, one end of the junction differs, possibly owing to a read error. This rearrangement joins TRBV11-2 to TRBJ2-1, with unresolved D. This CDR3 region has 8 residues. The germline gives CDR1 SGHAT, CDR2 FQNNGV. Written as DNA, the CDR3 is TGTGCCAGCAGCGGACCGTGCTTC. Protein product: CASSGPCF.

The chain employs TRBV14 and TRBJ1-2; D is unresolved. The CDR3 runs 13 residues. Germline CDR1 is SGHDN and CDR2 is FVKESK. The germline V and J ends were trimmed by 3 bases and 0 bases, with 5 bases remaining between them. The CDR3 DNA reads as TGTGCCAGCAGCCATGAGGCTAACTATGGCTACACCTTC. It specifies CASSHEANYGYTF.

The rearrangement links TRBV7-6 to TRBJ1-2, with 8 bases identical to TRBD1. The CDR3 length is 13 residues. In germline, CDR1 is SGHVS, CDR2 FNYEAQ. The J segment lost 7 bases and the V segment lost 2 bases, leaving 3 bases of the junction unmatched. For the CDR3, the DNA is TGTGCCAGCAGCTTATCAGGGGGCTCTGGCTACACCTTC. It yields the protein CASSLSGGSGYTF.